Presented here are 32 T cell receptor beta chains from one specimen sequenced in a study of Ad26.COV2.S vaccination and SARS-CoV-2 variants. Treatment meaning: some 19 received Ad26.COV2.S at low or high dose, single or two shots; five or six received placebo; per-sample allocation not given. Day 63 after the first injection of vaccine or placebo was the sampling time. The assay was immunoSEQ multiplex PCR, and TCRdb's table has in-frame clones only and misses some. The sample shows about 380,000 clones, roughly 80% of them seen only once. The sample was peripheral blood, taken in a trial of Ad26.COV2.S vaccine versus placebo. The receptors here all came from a person aged 18-65 years who received the Ad26.COV2.S COVID-19 vaccine or a placebo.

This clone was recorded a few times. The rearrangement joins TRBV6-1 to TRBJ2-3; no clear D. V was pared by 0 bases and J by 4 bases, with 11 bases between. Germline lookup yields CDR1 MNHNS and CDR2 SASEGT. The CDR3 is made up of 15 amino acids. The CDR3 bases are TGTGCCAGCAGTGAAGCTATAGATGGGGCAGATACGCAGTATTTT. Its protein product is CASSEAIDGADTQYF.

The gene calls are TRBV6-2 or TRBV6-3 and TRBJ1-2; weak D call: TRBD1 (5 bases). V lost 1 base to trimming and J lost 8 bases, with 17 bases between them. The length of the CDR3 is 15 residues. Germline V gene lookup returns CDR1 MNHEY and CDR2 SVGEGT. CDR3 coding DNA: TGTGCCAGCAGTTACTTGGAGTCCGCTCGGGGGGGCTACACCTTC. Residues: CASSYLESARGGYTF.

This clone was seen many times. J is TRBJ2-2 and V is TRBV7-9, with 14 bases that match TRBD2. Germline-derived CDR1 and CDR2 are SEHNR and FQNEAQ (reference sequence). CDR3 length equals 16 residues. The ends lost 5 bases at V and 6 bases at J; junction bases unmatched: 5. CDR3: CASSTGLAGVAGELFF. The DNA for the CDR3 is TGTGCCAGCAGCACGGGACTAGCGGGAGTTGCCGGGGAGCTGTTTTTT.

CDR3 DNA sequence: TGTGCCAGCACGGGCCGGGGCGGCTATGGCTACACCTTC. Translation gives CASTGRGGYGYTF. The J gene is TRBJ1-2, the V gene TRBV6-6, with D possibly TRBD1 on 5 matching bases. The V gene lost 7 bases and the J gene lost 4 bases, with 13 bases spanning the gap. Germline V gene lookup returns CDR1 MNHNY and CDR2 SVGAGI (reference sequence). The CDR3 consists of 13 residues.

The chain links TRBV4-1 to TRBJ2-6; 8 bases line up with TRBD2. The CDR3 sequence is 19 residues long. V lost 3 bases to trimming and J lost 2 bases; unmatched junction nucleotides: 12. Germline CDR1 MGHRA, CDR2 YSYEKL. CDR3 in DNA: TGCGCCAGCAGCCAGGCGGCCAGGGCGGGAGGTGCTGGGGCCAACGTCCTGACTTTC. Translation: CASSQAARAGGAGANVLTF.

This clone was seen only once. This chain uses TRBV10-3 with TRBJ2-2; D is perhaps TRBD2 (6 bases). The CDR3 extends over 14 amino acids. The germline gives CDR1 ENHRY, CDR2 SYGVKD. Trimming removed 2 bases at V and 4 bases at J, with 8 bases between. The CDR3 here is CAISETGVTGELFF. Here the CDR3 DNA reads TGTGCCATCAGTGAGACGGGAGTCACCGGGGAGCTGTTTTTT.

The chain combines TRBV13 with TRBJ1-2; tentatively, D is TRBD1 (5 bases). Per the germline V gene, CDR1 is PRHDT and CDR2 is FYEKMQ (reference sequence). This CDR3 has 15 amino acids. V lost 2 bases to trimming and J lost 4 bases, with 14 bases between them. The CDR3 bases are TGTGCCAGCAGCTTATACTACCCCCAGGGCTATGGCTACACCTTC. It codes for CASSLYYPQGYGYTF.

V usage is TRBV29-1 and J usage is TRBJ2-3; TRBD2 matches at 12 bases. The V gene's germline CDR1 is SQVTM and CDR2 ANQGSEA. The ends lost 6 bases at V and 2 bases at J; junction bases unmatched: 21. CDR3 length equals 20 residues. The CDR3 sequence: CSVAGHRLAGAPKNTDTQYF. In DNA, the CDR3 is TGCAGCGTCGCCGGACACCGACTAGCGGGGGCCCCTAAAAACACAGATACGCAGTATTTT.

The rearrangement uses TRBV11-2 and TRBJ1-1, with D unclear. The V gene's germline CDR1 is SGHAT and CDR2 FQNNGV. Trimming removed 2 bases at V and 10 bases at J, with 11 bases between. CDR3 length equals 12 residues. The CDR3 DNA reads as TGTGCCAGCAGCTTAATAATGGCAGGAGCTTTCTTT. Amino acid sequence: CASSLIMAGAFF. Filled out from reference TRBV11-2 and TRBJ1-1, the complete variable domain reads EAGVAQSPRYKIIEKRQSVAFWCNPISGHATLYWYQQILGQGPKLLIQFQNNGVVDDSQLPKDRFSAERLKGVDSTLKIQPAKLEDSAVYLCASSLIMAGAFFGQGTRLTVV.

Here the CDR3 DNA reads TGTGCCAGCAGCCCGGACAGCTCTAATGAAAAACTGTTTTTT. This sequence encodes CASSPDSSNEKLFF. V gene TRBV7-8 combines with J gene TRBJ1-4; maybe TRBD1 (6 bases). CDR3 length: 14 amino acids. V was clipped by 5 bases and J by 3 bases, with 10 bases between them. CDR1 is SGHVS, CDR2 FQNEAQ, per germline.

The chain uses TRBV6-6 and TRBJ2-2; TRBD1 is a possible D gene (7 bases). Germline CDR1 reads MNHNY; CDR2 reads SVGAGI (reference sequence). The germline V and J ends were trimmed by 6 bases and 5 bases, with 13 bases remaining between them. The length of the CDR3 is 14 residues. The DNA for the CDR3 is TGTGCCAGCAGCGGACTACAGGGGACCGGGGAGCTGTTTTTT. As protein: CASSGLQGTGELFF.

This clone was recorded once. The rearrangement uses TRBV4-2 and TRBJ2-7, with 8 nucleotides matching TRBD1. Germline V gene sequence: CDR1 LGHNA, CDR2 YNFKEQ. CDR3 length: 17 amino acids. V was pared by 3 bases and J by 0 bases, with 10 bases of the junction left unmatched. The CDR3 DNA is TGTGCCAGCAGCCACGGACAGGGAAACTCCCTCTCCTACGAGCAGTACTTC. This gives the protein CASSHGQGNSLSYEQYF.

J is TRBJ1-1 and V is TRBV11-2; no clear D. This CDR3 has 13 amino acids. The germline V gene encodes CDR1 SGHAT and CDR2 FQNNGV. V lost 5 bases and J 0 bases, leaving 7 bases between the germline ends. CDR3 protein: CASSLSLNTEAFF. Written as DNA, the CDR3 is TGTGCCAGCAGCCTCAGCTTGAACACTGAAGCTTTCTTT.

In regard to this clone: Other DNA sequences in this sample translate to the same CDR3. The CDR3 reads CAWSVGSPLHF. For the CDR3, the DNA is TGTGCCTGGAGTGTAGGGTCACCCCTCCACTTT. V usage is TRBV30 and J usage is TRBJ1-6; D is undetermined. Trimming pared 0 bases from V and 10 bases from J, leaving 4 bases between. From germline, CDR1 is GTSNPN and CDR2 SVGIG (reference sequence). The CDR3 is 11 amino acids.

This clone has more than one count but fewer than ten. The chain uses TRBV18 and TRBJ1-1, with 7 bases that match TRBD1. J lost 3 bases, V lost 3 bases, and 1 base had no gene match. CDR3 length: 13 amino acids. The germline V gene has CDR1 KGHSH and CDR2 LQKENI. The CDR3 DNA reads TGTGCCAGCTCACCCGGACAGGACACTGAAGCTTTCTTT. Protein sequence: CASSPGQDTEAFF.

The rearrangement joins TRBV4-1 to TRBJ2-7; D uncertain. Trimming took 3 bases from V and 2 from J, leaving 11 bases between them. CDR3 length: 14 residues. Per germline, CDR1 MGHRA and CDR2 YSYEKL. The CDR3 is CASSHRPGPYEQYF. The CDR3 DNA is TGCGCCAGCAGCCACCGACCCGGACCCTACGAGCAGTACTTC.

The rearrangement links TRBV2 to TRBJ1-1, with D unresolved. Deletions cut 6 bases from V and 3 bases from J, with 2 bases between. Germline CDR1 and CDR2: SNHLY and FYNNEI. The CDR3 has 10 residues. The CDR3 here is CASRYTEAFF. The CDR3 DNA follows: TGTGCCAGCAGGTACACTGAAGCTTTCTTT.

The chain has TRBV29-1 and TRBJ2-5; no clear D. CDR1 is SQVTM, CDR2 ANQGSEA, per germline. CDR3 length: 12 amino acids. V was clipped by 8 bases and J by 5 bases, with 15 bases between them. CDR3 coding DNA: TGCAGCCTTAGGGCGGATTGGGAGACCCAGTACTTC. Translating it yields CSLRADWETQYF. Drawing the rest from reference TRBV29-1 and TRBJ2-5, the complete variable domain is SAVISQKPSRDICQRGTSLTIQCQVDSQVTMMFWYRQQPGQSLTLIATANQGSEATYESGFVIDKFPISRPNLTFSTLTVSNMSPEDSSIYLCSLRADWETQYFGPGTRLLVL.

The chain joins TRBV30 to TRBJ2-2, with TRBD2 matching 8 bases. This CDR3 region has 14 residues. Trimming took 8 bases from V and 2 from J; bases not matched to a gene: 7. Germline CDR1 is GTSNPN and CDR2 is SVGIG (reference sequence). This CDR3 is CAGLAGFNTGELFF. The DNA for the CDR3 is TGTGCCGGGCTAGCGGGTTTTAACACCGGGGAGCTGTTTTTT.

V and J are TRBV7-9 and TRBJ2-1; D could derive from TRBD1 or TRBD2 (5 bases each). Germline CDR1 and CDR2: SEHNR and FQNEAQ (reference sequence). V lost 3 bases, J lost 2 bases, and 11 bases lay in between. The CDR3 consists of 15 residues. The CDR3 DNA follows: TGTGCCAGCAGCTTCGGGGCCCTTACCTACAATGAGCAGTTCTTC. Its translation: CASSFGALTYNEQFF.

The J gene is TRBJ1-5, the V gene TRBV5-5; D is ambiguous. Germline V gene sequence: CDR1 SGHKS, CDR2 YYEKEE (reference sequence). The CDR3 is 14 amino acids. V lost 2 bases, J lost 6 bases, and 12 bases lay in between. Here the CDR3 reads CASSFAGVVQPQHF. The CDR3 DNA is TGTGCCAGCAGCTTTGCCGGGGTTGTTCAGCCCCAGCATTTT.

This chain links TRBV6-2 or TRBV6-3 with TRBJ2-1; D remains unclear. The CDR3 is 16 residues long. Germline V gene sequence: CDR1 MNHEY, CDR2 SVGEGT. V lost 2 bases and J 2 bases, leaving 13 bases between the germline ends. CDR3: CASSYAPQAPYNEQFF. CDR3 DNA sequence: TGTGCCAGCAGTTACGCTCCCCAGGCCCCCTACAATGAGCAGTTCTTC.

The CDR3 loop reads CASSPHLPDRSSEQYF. CDR3 coding DNA: TGTGCCAGCAGCCCCCATTTGCCCGACCGGAGCTCAGAGCAGTACTTC. This sequence joins TRBV9 and TRBJ2-7, with unresolved D. Germline V lookup: CDR1 SGDLS, CDR2 YYNGEE. This CDR3 is 16 amino acids long. V was shortened by 4 bases and J by 7 bases, with 24 bases between the two germline ends.

The rearrangement links TRBV30 to TRBJ2-7; 8 positions match TRBD2. J was trimmed by 3 bases and V by 4 bases; bases with no gene match: 8. From germline, CDR1 is GTSNPN and CDR2 SVGIG (reference sequence). The length of the CDR3 is 14 residues. In DNA, the CDR3 is TGTGCCTGGACCGCTAGGGGACTAGGCTACGAGCAGTACTTC. Amino acids: CAWTARGLGYEQYF.

This chain links TRBV5-1 with TRBJ1-2; 9 bases match TRBD1. V lost 0 bases to trimming and J lost 6 bases; unmatched junction nucleotides: 3. The CDR3 is 14 residues long. Germline CDR1 and CDR2: SGHRS and YFSETQ. This CDR3 is CASSLDTGGNGYTF. Written as DNA, the CDR3 is TGCGCCAGCAGCTTGGACACAGGGGGCAATGGCTACACCTTC.

The V and J genes are TRBV7-9 and TRBJ2-7, with D unclear. From germline, CDR1 is SEHNR and CDR2 FQNEAQ (reference sequence). This CDR3 is 14 amino acids long. V was clipped by 1 base and J by 4 bases, with 11 bases between them. The CDR3: CASSLGAPAYEQYF. DNA for the CDR3: TGTGCCAGCAGCTTAGGAGCCCCCGCTTACGAGCAGTACTTC.

The gene calls are TRBV5-4 and TRBJ2-1, with 9 bases fitting TRBD2. The germline V gene encodes CDR1 SGHNT and CDR2 YYREEE (reference sequence). The CDR3 spans 16 residues. V shed 2 bases and J 1 base; nucleotides not matched to a gene: 4. CDR3 sequence: CASSFGLAGSYNEQFF. The CDR3 region has the DNA TGTGCCAGCAGCTTTGGGCTAGCGGGGTCCTACAATGAGCAGTTCTTC. The whole variable domain, filled in from reference TRBV5-4 and TRBJ2-1, reads ETGVTQSPTHLIKTRGQQVTLRCSSQSGHNTVSWYQQALGQGPQFIFQYYREEENGRGNFPPRFSGLQFPNYSSELNVNALELDDSALYLCASSFGLAGSYNEQFFGPGTRLTVL.

The V call is TRBV6-1, the J call TRBJ1-2; D not certain. Germline V gene data show CDR1 as MNHNS and CDR2 as SASEGT. The length of the CDR3 is 18 residues. Trimming cost V 3 bases and J 3 bases, with 23 bases left between them. The CDR3 reads CASSEDSLPGYGDYGYTF. For the CDR3, the DNA is TGTGCCAGCAGTGAGGATTCCCTACCGGGGTATGGTGACTATGGCTACACCTTC.

The chain has TRBV5-4 and TRBJ1-2, with 11 bases fitting TRBD1. The CDR3 contains 15 residues. Unmatched junction bases numbered 6, after V lost 4 bases and J lost 4 bases. CDR1 is SGHNT and CDR2 is YYREEE in the germline V gene (reference sequence). The CDR3 region has the DNA TGTGCCAGCAGCCTCGACGGGACAGGGGGCTATGGCTACACCTTC. It encodes CASSLDGTGGYGYTF. Filled out from reference TRBV5-4 and TRBJ1-2, the complete variable domain reads ETGVTQSPTHLIKTRGQQVTLRCSSQSGHNTVSWYQQALGQGPQFIFQYYREEENGRGNFPPRFSGLQFPNYSSELNVNALELDDSALYLCASSLDGTGGYGYTFGSGTRLTVV.

The J gene is TRBJ1-1, the V gene TRBV18; D not certain. CDR3 length: 13 residues. With 8 bases removed from V and 1 base from J, the gap between germline ends came to 11 bases. CDR1 is KGHSH, CDR2 LQKENI, per germline. The CDR3 coding sequence is TGTGCCAGCGACACCCTGGGGAACACTGAAGCTTTCTTT. Translating gives CASDTLGNTEAFF.

For the CDR3, the DNA is TGCGCCAGCATCCAACAGGGGCGGAACACTGAAGCTTTCTTT. This encodes CASIQQGRNTEAFF. The chain uses TRBV10-2 and TRBJ1-1; 7 positions agree with TRBD1. The CDR3 has 14 residues. V lost 7 bases to trimming and J lost 1 base; unmatched junction nucleotides: 6. Germline lookup yields CDR1 WSHSY and CDR2 SAAADI.

The J gene is TRBJ1-1, the V gene TRBV10-3; D uncertain. The V end was cut by 5 bases, the J end by 8 bases, with 18 bases between. This CDR3 has 14 residues. The germline CDR1 and CDR2 sequences are ENHRY and SYGVKD. The CDR3 coding sequence is TGTGCCATCAGTCCCTCGGCTGAAACACTAGAAGCTTTCTTT. Its protein product is CAISPSAETLEAFF.